A single sample gave rise to the 31 T cell receptor beta chains below, sequenced in a study of spatial heterogeneity in lung cancer. Time point meaning: sample taken at primary tumor resection. TCRdb processed the 5' RACE reads anew with MiXCR; each CDR3 protein has one entry. This sample has under 80,000 distinct CDR3 sequences; about 5.9% occur once, and the top ten carry roughly 15%. Sample: PBMCs, taken at surgery. These receptors were obtained from a female donor with early-stage non-small cell lung cancer.

This clonotype was counted ten times or more. This sequence joins TRBV27 and TRBJ2-5; TRBD1 might be the D (5 bases). Germline CDR1 is MNHEY and CDR2 is SMNVEV (reference sequence). Trimming removed 3 bases from V and 1 base from J, with 12 bases in between. This CDR3 region has 15 residues. The CDR3 nucleotides read TGTGCCAGCAGTTTTGCAGGGTCCACCCAAGAGACCCAGTACTTC. Amino acid sequence: CASSFAGSTQETQYF.

In this sample, this clonotype turned up many times. The chain links TRBV20-1 to TRBJ1-5, with 8 positions matching TRBD1. Germline V gene lookup returns CDR1 DFQATT and CDR2 SNEGSKA (reference sequence). Trimming at V came to 6 bases and at J to 4 bases, leaving 5 bases not matched to a gene. The CDR3 totals 13 residues. DNA for the CDR3: TGCAGTGCCAGGACAGGGTTAAATCAGCCCCAGCATTTT. Amino acids: CSARTGLNQPQHF.

This clonotype was detected many times. The chain combines TRBV10-3 with TRBJ2-7, with D possibly called TRBD1 or TRBD2 (5 bases each). V was trimmed by 0 bases and J by 2 bases, leaving 11 bases between them. Germline V gene lookup returns CDR1 ENHRY and CDR2 SYGVKD. This CDR3 has 15 amino acids. Here the CDR3 DNA reads TGTGCCATCAGTGAGTCGATCAGGGACGCCTACGAGCAGTACGTC. Translation: CAISESIRDAYEQYV.

This clonotype showed up just a few times. J is TRBJ2-5 and V is TRBV5-1; 7 bases match TRBD2. There are 15 residues in the CDR3. Unmatched junction bases numbered 7, after V lost 2 bases and J lost 3 bases. Germline CDR1 reads SGHRS; CDR2 reads YFSETQ. The CDR3 DNA sequence: TGCGCCAGCAGCTTACAAGCGGGGATGGAAGAGACCCAGTACTTC. This gives the protein CASSLQAGMEETQYF.

A few counts support this clonotype. CDR3: CASSAAGGSEQYF. The CDR3, as DNA: TGTGCCAGCAGTGCAGCAGGGGGCTCCGAGCAGTACTTC. The chain recombines TRBV25-1 with TRBJ2-7; 8 bases are a match to TRBD1. This CDR3 is built from 13 residues. V lost 4 bases, J lost 6 bases, and 5 bases stayed unmatched. Germline V gene lookup returns CDR1 MGHDK and CDR2 SYGVNS.

At least ten counts were recorded for this clonotype. The genes are TRBV18 and TRBJ1-2, with 9 bases lining up with TRBD1. The junction had 7 bases not matched to a gene; V was cut back by 2 bases and J by 6 bases. CDR1 and CDR2 (germline): KGHSH, LQKENI. The CDR3 spans 15 residues. The CDR3: CASSPGNRGQDGYTF. CDR3 in DNA: TGTGCCAGCTCACCAGGGAACAGGGGGCAGGATGGCTACACCTTC. The full variable domain, its missing parts supplied by reference TRBV18 and TRBJ1-2, is NAGVMQNPRHLVRRRGQEARLRCSPMKGHSHVYWYRQLPEEGLKFMVYLQKENIIDESGMPKERFSAEFPKEGPSILRIQQVVRGDSAAYFCASSPGNRGQDGYTFGSGTRLTVV.

This clonotype showed up just a few times. This rearrangement joins TRBV28 to TRBJ2-2; 9 positions match TRBD1. Trimming cost V 6 bases and J 5 bases; bases outside gene matches: 7. The CDR3 extends over 15 amino acids. Germline lookup yields CDR1 MDHEN and CDR2 SYDVKM. The chain's CDR3 is CASRPQGAPTGELFF. DNA for the CDR3: TGTGCCAGCAGACCACAGGGGGCTCCAACCGGGGAGCTGTTTTTT.

This clonotype rates as medium-sized. This chain uses TRBV7-2 with TRBJ2-1, with D possibly TRBD2 on 5 matching bases. V was clipped by 5 bases and J by 8 bases, with 22 bases between them. Germline V gene data show CDR1 as SGHTA and CDR2 as FQGNSA. The CDR3 runs to 16 residues. The CDR3 DNA reads as TGTGCCAGCAGCCCCCCCCGCGGGCTAGCACCCCATGAGCAGTTCTTC. Protein sequence: CASSPPRGLAPHEQFF.

The CDR3 region is CASSRNRGPQPQHF. The CDR3 coding sequence is TGTGCCAGCAGCCGCAACAGGGGGCCTCAGCCCCAGCATTTT. This sequence joins TRBV3-1 and TRBJ1-5; 9 bases are a match to TRBD1. Per germline, CDR1 LGHDT and CDR2 YNNKEL (reference sequence). CDR3 length equals 14 residues. J lost 6 bases, V lost 4 bases, and 4 bases had no gene match.

The chain couples TRBV5-1 to TRBJ2-3, with D perhaps assigned TRBD1 or TRBD2 (5 bases each). The CDR3 sequence is 14 residues long. V lost 2 bases, J lost 5 bases, and 12 bases lay in between. The germline gives CDR1 SGHRS, CDR2 YFSETQ. DNA for the CDR3: TGCGCCAGCAGCTTCCGGGACGGAGAAGATACGCAGTATTTT. Amino acids: CASSFRDGEDTQYF.

In its sample, this clonotype was seen a few times. V is TRBV19 and J is TRBJ2-1; no reliable D call. CDR3 length: 12 residues. V was pared by 0 bases and J by 6 bases, with 3 bases between. Germline CDR1 reads LNHDA; CDR2 reads SQIVND (reference sequence). The CDR3 region is CASSIEGNEQFF. In DNA form, the CDR3 reads TGTGCCAGTAGTATAGAAGGCAATGAGCAGTTCTTC.

This clonotype showed up many times. The gene calls are TRBV11-2 and TRBJ2-5; 10 bases are a match to TRBD1. The germline V gene encodes CDR1 SGHAT and CDR2 FQNNGV. CDR3 length: 15 residues. V lost 5 bases and J lost 3; bases outside the gene matches: 6. The DNA for the CDR3 is TGTGCCAGCAGCCCGGGGGACAGGGGTAAAGAGACCCAGTACTTC. This codes for CASSPGDRGKETQYF.

In this sample, this clonotype turned up many times. The chain joins TRBV5-1 to TRBJ2-3; 8 bases map to TRBD2. The CDR3 is 13 amino acids. Looked up from germline, CDR1 is SGHRS and CDR2 is YFSETQ. The V gene end was trimmed by 4 bases and the J gene end by 7 bases; junction bases not matched to a gene: 5. This chain's CDR3 is CASSPAGGNTQYF. CDR3 bases: TGCGCCAGCAGCCCCGCGGGGGGCAATACGCAGTATTTT.

This clonotype was picked up many times. The V and J genes are TRBV6-5 and TRBJ2-5; D perhaps matches TRBD2 (5 bases). CDR1 and CDR2 from the germline V gene are MNHEY and SVGAGI. The ends were cut back, 5 bases at V and 7 bases at J, with 14 bases in the middle. The CDR3 totals 13 residues. CDR3 loop: CASSREARGTQYF. CDR3 sequence (DNA): TGTGCCAGCAGTCGCGAAGCCCGGGGGACCCAGTACTTC.

The genes are TRBV6-2 or TRBV6-3 and TRBJ2-1; TRBD2 matches at 7 bases. The CDR3 consists of 16 residues. Germline V gene lookup returns CDR1 MNHEY and CDR2 SVGEGT. The V gene end was trimmed by 0 bases and the J gene end by 7 bases; junction bases not matched to a gene: 9. The CDR3 nucleotides are TGTGCCAGCAGTTACTCAGGGGCGGGAGCAATGAATGAGCAGTTCTTC. Protein: CASSYSGAGAMNEQFF.

This clonotype occurred many times. The rearrangement joins TRBV7-3 to TRBJ1-1, with TRBD1 matching 7 bases. The germline CDR1 and CDR2 sequences are SGHTA and FQGTGA. The CDR3 covers 15 residues. Trimming took 4 bases from V and 4 from J; bases not matched to a gene: 9. The CDR3 sequence is CASSSRTGPGTEAFF. The CDR3 DNA follows: TGTGCCAGCAGCTCTCGGACAGGACCGGGCACTGAAGCTTTCTTT.

This clonotype was observed a handful of times. J is TRBJ2-7 and V is TRBV5-1; possible D gene TRBD1, 6 bases. Germline assignment: CDR1 SGHRS and CDR2 YFSETQ. There are 14 residues in the CDR3. Trimming stripped 2 bases from V and 0 bases from J, with 9 bases between. The CDR3 DNA sequence: TGCGCCAGCAGCTTAACAGGGTTCTCCTACGAGCAGTACTTC. Its translation: CASSLTGFSYEQYF.

This clonotype was seen only a few times. The chain employs TRBV7-3 and TRBJ1-6, with D uncertain. Germline values: CDR1 SGHTA, CDR2 FQGTGA. Trimming took off 0 bases at V and 7 bases at J, with 10 bases between the two ends. The CDR3 has 15 residues. The CDR3 protein is CASSLTKDPNSPLHF. The CDR3 region has the DNA TGTGCCAGCAGCTTAACCAAGGACCCGAATTCACCCCTCCACTTT.

This clonotype has at least ten counts. The genes are TRBV28 and TRBJ1-1; D not certain. Looked up from germline, CDR1 is MDHEN and CDR2 is SYDVKM. V was shortened by 6 bases and J by 6 bases, with 8 bases between the two germline ends. This CDR3 comprises 11 residues. The CDR3 sequence: CASSRWAEAFF. The CDR3, as DNA: TGTGCCAGCAGCCGGTGGGCTGAAGCTTTCTTT. Filled out from reference TRBV28 and TRBJ1-1, the complete variable domain reads DVKVTQSSRYLVKRTGEKVFLECVQDMDHENMFWYRQDPGLGLRLIYFSYDVKMKEKGDIPEGYSVSREKKERFSLILESASTNQTSMYLCASSRWAEAFFGQGTRLTVV.

The sample holds many counts of this clonotype. The chain has TRBV5-1 and TRBJ2-2; no firm D call. V gave up 0 bases and J gave up 4 bases, with 4 bases separating them. This CDR3 is 13 amino acids long. Germline V gene lookup returns CDR1 SGHRS and CDR2 YFSETQ. CDR3 residues: CASSLEGTGELFF. The CDR3 DNA follows: TGCGCCAGCAGCTTGGAGGGCACCGGGGAGCTGTTTTTT. Full variable domain (outside the CDR3, taken from reference TRBV5-1 and TRBJ2-2): KAGVTQTPRYLIKTRGQQVTLSCSPISGHRSVSWYQQTPGQGLQFLFEYFSETQRNKGNFPGRFSGRQFSNSRSEMNVSTLELGDSALYLCASSLEGTGELFFGEGSRLTVL.

The chain links TRBV10-2 to TRBJ2-5; 8 bases map to TRBD2. The CDR3 runs 12 residues. Trimming took 10 bases from V and 3 from J; bases not matched to a gene: 4. From germline, CDR1 is WSHSY and CDR2 SAAADI. CDR3 sequence (DNA): TGCGCCACCAAGACTAGCGAAGAGACCCAGTACTTC. This translates into CATKTSEETQYF.

At least ten counts were recorded for this clonotype. This chain links TRBV6-1 with TRBJ2-3; D call uncertain. Germline loops: CDR1 MNHNS, CDR2 SASEGT. This CDR3 spans 12 amino acids. V was cut by 8 bases and J by 2 bases, with 8 bases left in between. The CDR3, as DNA: TGTGCCAGCCGGCTAGACACAGATACGCAGTATTTT. Translated, it gives CASRLDTDTQYF.

This clonotype was recorded many times. V is TRBV5-1 and J is TRBJ2-1; D uncertain. With 4 bases removed from V and 3 bases from J, the gap between germline ends came to 11 bases. CDR3 size: 14 residues. CDR1 and CDR2 (germline): SGHRS, YFSETQ. The CDR3 DNA reads TGCGCCAGCAGCCCCCTACAAATCTACAATGAGCAGTTCTTC. Translated, it gives CASSPLQIYNEQFF.

This clonotype was seen at least ten times. This rearrangement joins TRBV2 to TRBJ1-1; D possibly corresponds to TRBD1 (5 bases). CDR1 is SNHLY and CDR2 is FYNNEI in the germline V gene. The CDR3 is made up of 14 amino acids. Trimming left V 4 bases short and J 1 base short, with 10 bases between. The CDR3 nucleotides are TGTGCCAGCAGTGGTATCAGGGAGAACACTGAAGCTTTCTTT. Protein: CASSGIRENTEAFF.

This clonotype occurred many times. V gene TRBV7-2 combines with J gene TRBJ2-2; D remains ambiguous. V lost 5 bases and J 6 bases, leaving 10 bases between the germline ends. The CDR3 length is 13 residues. Germline CDR1 and CDR2: SGHTA and FQGNSA. The CDR3: CASSPHGSGELFF. The CDR3 DNA sequence: TGTGCCAGCAGCCCCCACGGGTCCGGGGAGCTGTTTTTT.

At least ten counts were recorded for this clonotype. J is TRBJ2-7 and V is TRBV9; D not certain. The CDR3 totals 13 residues. CDR1 and CDR2 (germline): SGDLS, YYNGEE. Trimming stripped 0 bases from V and 4 bases from J, with 8 bases between. The CDR3 DNA reads TGTGCCAGCAGCGTAGATGGGGTGTACGAGCAGTACTTC. As protein: CASSVDGVYEQYF. The full variable domain, rest sourced from reference TRBV9 and TRBJ2-7, is DSGVTQTPKHLITATGQRVTLRCSPRSGDLSVYWYQQSLDQGLQFLIQYYNGEERAKGNILERFSAQQFPDLHSELNLSSLELGDSALYFCASSVDGVYEQYFGPGTRLTVT.

This clonotype showed up many times. This chain links TRBV6-1 with TRBJ2-3; D is undetermined. The germline CDR1 and CDR2 sequences are MNHNS and SASEGT. The CDR3 sequence is 13 residues long. The V gene lost 4 bases and the J gene lost 5 bases, with 10 bases spanning the gap. CDR3 in amino acids: CASSVNDLDTQYF. For the CDR3, the DNA is TGTGCCAGCAGTGTCAACGATTTAGATACGCAGTATTTT.

This clonotype was observed many times. The chain is built from TRBV5-1 and TRBJ2-5, with a tentative D call TRBD2 (6 bases). This CDR3 has 14 amino acids. Germline lookup yields CDR1 SGHRS and CDR2 YFSETQ. The ends were cut back, 2 bases at V and 1 base at J, with 9 bases in the middle. Here the CDR3 reads CASSLRGLQETQYF. CDR3 nucleotide sequence: TGCGCCAGCAGCTTACGGGGACTCCAAGAGACCCAGTACTTC.

This clonotype appeared a few times. The chain uses TRBV18 and TRBJ2-1; TRBD2 agrees at 14 bases. V gave up 2 bases and J gave up 9 bases; unmatched junction bases: 3. CDR1 and CDR2 (germline): KGHSH, LQKENI. This CDR3 is 15 amino acids long. CDR3 sequence (DNA): TGTGCCAGCTCACCAGGGACTAGCGGGAGTAGTGAGCAGTTCTTC. Translation: CASSPGTSGSSEQFF.

The V call is TRBV11-3, the J call TRBJ2-1, with a tentative D call TRBD2 (6 bases). CDR1 and CDR2 from the germline V gene are SGHNT and YENEEA. The CDR3 has 17 amino acids. The V end was cut by 1 base, the J end by 7 bases, with 20 bases between. CDR3 region: CASSLGAGRRLRNEQFF. CDR3 bases: TGTGCCAGCAGCTTAGGTGCGGGGAGACGCCTTAGGAATGAGCAGTTCTTC.

This rearrangement joins TRBV6-2 or TRBV6-3 to TRBJ1-2, with D perhaps TRBD1 (5 bases). V was cut by 8 bases and J by 4 bases, with 14 bases left in between. There are 13 residues in the CDR3. Germline V CDR1 and CDR2: MNHEY, SVGEGT. CDR3 DNA: TGTGCCAGCCGACCGGGGCCGCCCTATGGCTACACCTTC. Translation: CASRPGPPYGYTF.